This entry concerns a single T cell receptor (beta chain). It has no known antigen specificity. Per-base quality was not reported, and no clone a single base away is much larger than it. The data stem from a study of blood T cell repertoires in COVID-19 (dated by TCRdb to about 2020). Study-level background: Samples covering the acute and convalescent phases of COVID-19 were provided by collaborators in the United States, Italy and Spain. The material from the prospective study consisted of cDNA or gDNA derived from T cells, B-cell-depleted T cells, or PBMCs. The dataset comprised deeply sampled blood TCRbeta repertoires from subjects exposed to, actively infected with, or recovered from COVID-19. A freely available public database, intended as a resource for researchers studying the immune response to SARS-CoV-2, is where the repertoires were released. The samples were drawn from the first 160 participants of the ongoing ImmuneRACE study and from 950 to 1,500 subjects provided by 6 global collaborators. The sample metadata nearly always contained a de-identified subject ID, COVID-19 status, age in years and sex. Where available, HLA class I and class II types were taken from metadata supplied by the sample provider and were not determined by assay-based typing.

Counted from cysteine to phenylalanine, this CDR3 has 13 amino acids. The retained sequence is limited to the CDR3, 39 bases, with the frame set at the first base. V was cut back by 6 bases and J by 0 bases, leaving a gap of 9 bases between them. The germline V gene (reference sequence) sets CDR1 to SGHNT and CDR2 to YYREEE. Whole blood was collected in K2EDTA tubes by collaborating institutions according to the institutions' own protocols. For TCRbeta analysis, collaborators shipped samples as frozen whole blood, isolated PBMCs, or DNA extracted from either of those sample types. On the study overall, not on this receptor specifically: The amount of clinical and demographic metadata varied by source and participant and was provided uncurated.

The immunoSEQ Assay, a bias-controlled multiplex PCR, was used to amplify TCRbeta CDR3 regions from genomic DNA. The study's own analysis went as follows. The number of nucleated cells in each sample was estimated from the amplification of reference gene primers within the assay. To quantify the absolute abundance of each unique TCRbeta CDR3 rearrangement, sequence reads were collapsed and filtered. For each sample, productive Simpson clonality was calculated as the square root of Simpson's diversity index over productive rearrangements. This immuneACCESS table, as held by TCRdb, lists in-frame sequences with V and J called but not all clones. Of the missing ones, under half trace to an unresolved V gene in checked studies; the others have no known cause. The DNA was the basis for D and trimming; V, J and clone size are from that table. The sample table contains under 200,000 clones; only one count was recorded for about 80% of them. The ten largest clones represent 2.6% of the sample.

The sequencing input was peripheral blood. The V and J genes are TRBV5-4 and TRBJ1-1, with the D gene not clear enough to name. This sequence was found in a human donor with acute or convalescent COVID-19. The donor label of this sample is uncertain. CDR3 region: CASTRGLNTEAFF. The bases are TGTGCCAGCACTAGAGGCCTGAACACTGAAGCTTTCTTT.